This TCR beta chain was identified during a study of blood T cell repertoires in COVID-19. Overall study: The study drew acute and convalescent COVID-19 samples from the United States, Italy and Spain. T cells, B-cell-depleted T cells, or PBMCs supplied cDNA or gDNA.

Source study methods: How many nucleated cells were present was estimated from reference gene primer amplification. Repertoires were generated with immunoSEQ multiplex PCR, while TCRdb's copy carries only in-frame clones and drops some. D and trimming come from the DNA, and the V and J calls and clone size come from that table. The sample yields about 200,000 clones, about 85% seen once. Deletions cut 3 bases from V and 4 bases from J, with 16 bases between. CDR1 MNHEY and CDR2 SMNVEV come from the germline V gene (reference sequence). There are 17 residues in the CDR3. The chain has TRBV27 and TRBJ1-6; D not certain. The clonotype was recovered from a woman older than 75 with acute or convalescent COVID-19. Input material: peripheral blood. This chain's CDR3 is CASSLGRAGGYNSPLHF. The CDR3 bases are TGTGCCAGCAGTTTGGGGAGGGCCGGAGGGTATAATTCACCCCTCCACTTT.